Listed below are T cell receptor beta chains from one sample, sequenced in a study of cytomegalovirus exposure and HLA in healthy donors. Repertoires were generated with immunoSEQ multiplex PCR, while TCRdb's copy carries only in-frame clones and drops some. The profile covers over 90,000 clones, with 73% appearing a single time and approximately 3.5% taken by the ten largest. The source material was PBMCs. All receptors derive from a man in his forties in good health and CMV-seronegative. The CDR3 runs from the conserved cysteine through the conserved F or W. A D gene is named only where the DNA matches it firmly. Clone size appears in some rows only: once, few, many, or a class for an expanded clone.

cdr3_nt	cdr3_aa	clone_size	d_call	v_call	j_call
TGTGCCAGCAGCTTAGCCGAGGGTTGGGGCTATGGCTACACCTTC	CASSLAEGWGYGYTF	.	.	TRBV11-2	TRBJ1-2
TGTGCCAGCACCACGGGACTCCCTGGGGGCACAGATACGCAGTATTTT	CASTTGLPGGTDTQYF	.	.	TRBV2	TRBJ2-3
TGTGCCAGCAGCCGACTAGCGGGGGGGTCAGATACGCAGTATTTT	CASSRLAGGSDTQYF	few	TRBD2	TRBV5-4	TRBJ2-3
TGTGCCAGCAGCCAGGGACAGGGAACAGACACTGAAGCTTTCTTT	CASSQGQGTDTEAFF	.	TRBD1	TRBV7-9	TRBJ1-1
TGCGCCAGCAGCCCCCACCCCGGACTCTACGAGCAGTACTTC	CASSPHPGLYEQYF	.	.	TRBV5-1	TRBJ2-7
TGTGCCAGCAGCTCCCGCACTATTTCGGCCTACGAGCAGTACTTC	CASSSRTISAYEQYF	.	.	TRBV25-1	TRBJ2-7
TGTGCCAGCAGCACCGGACTTATTGCTGGAAACACCATATATTTT	CASSTGLIAGNTIYF	.	.	TRBV9	TRBJ1-3
TGTGCCAGTAGGCTACAGGGTTCCTATAATTCACCCCTCCACTTT	CASRLQGSYNSPLHF	.	.	TRBV19	TRBJ1-6
TGTGCCAGCAGCTTAGGGTCGACGGGTCGCCAAAACATTCAGTACTTC	CASSLGSTGRQNIQYF	.	.	TRBV7-9	TRBJ2-4
TGCGCCAGCAGCCCGGCCGGGACAGGGGATACCGGGGAGCTGTTTTTT	CASSPAGTGDTGELFF	.	TRBD1	TRBV5-1	TRBJ2-2
TGTGCCAGCAGTCGCGAGCAGGACACTGAAGCTTTCTTT	CASSREQDTEAFF	.	.	TRBV7-2	TRBJ1-1
TGTGCCAGTAGTATGACGACCGGGGGGCCTAATTCACCCCTCCACTTT	CASSMTTGGPNSPLHF	.	.	TRBV19	TRBJ1-6
TGCGCCAGCAGTCAATTTTGGGACCATATCGACAGGGTAGTTGGAAAACTGTTTTTT	CASSQFWDHIDRVVGKLFF	.	TRBD1	TRBV23-1	TRBJ1-4
TGTGCCAGCAGGCGGACAGGGGGGCCTAATGAAAAACTGTTTTTT	CASRRTGGPNEKLFF	.	TRBD1	TRBV28	TRBJ1-4
TGTGCCAGCAGCTCACTCACAGGGCCAACTAATGAAAAACTGTTTTTT	CASSSLTGPTNEKLFF	.	.	TRBV28	TRBJ1-4
TGTGCCAGCAGCTTAGCCCGAAGGACAGGGGGGAACACCGGGGAGCTGTTTTTT	CASSLARRTGGNTGELFF	.	TRBD1	TRBV13	TRBJ2-2
TGTGCCAGCAGCTTCGGGGGTACCTCCTACGAGCAGTACTTC	CASSFGGTSYEQYF	.	.	TRBV11-2	TRBJ2-7
TGTGCCAGCAGTCTAACTAGCGGGGGGGCGGAGACCCAGTACTTC	CASSLTSGGAETQYF	few	TRBD2	TRBV6-5	TRBJ2-5
TGTGCCAGCAGTTCGGGACAGATAAATCAGCCCCAGCATTTT	CASSSGQINQPQHF	few	TRBD1	TRBV6-5	TRBJ1-5
TGTGCCAGCAGCTTTAGAGAGACCCAGTACTTC	CASSFRETQYF	few	.	TRBV7-9	TRBJ2-5
TGTGCCAGCAGCTTCAGGGGGACTAATGAAAAACTGTTTTTT	CASSFRGTNEKLFF	once	TRBD1	TRBV5-8	TRBJ1-4
TGTGCCAGCAGTAACACAGGGAGCGATGAGCAGTTCTTC	CASSNTGSDEQFF	.	.	TRBV6-5	TRBJ2-1
TGTGCCAGCAGCCGCGACTTTAGAGTGGGCATTCAGTACTTC	CASSRDFRVGIQYF	.	.	TRBV6-5	TRBJ2-4
TGTGCCAGCAGCGCCCCAGGGCGCGAGACCCAGTACTTC	CASSAPGRETQYF	once	.	TRBV7-9	TRBJ2-5
TGTGCCAGCAGCTTAATGGTGGCGGGACGGCAAGAGACCCAGTACTTC	CASSLMVAGRQETQYF	.	.	TRBV11-2	TRBJ2-5
TGTGCCAGCAGCTTTAGGGGATGGGGCAATCAGCCCCAGCATTTT	CASSFRGWGNQPQHF	few	.	TRBV5-5	TRBJ1-5
TGTGCCAGCACGCCAGGACAGGGAGATCAGCCCCAGCATTTT	CASTPGQGDQPQHF	.	TRBD1	TRBV6-1	TRBJ1-5
TGTGCCAGCACCGAGATTTGGAATCAGCCCCAGCATTTT	CASTEIWNQPQHF	.	.	TRBV2	TRBJ1-5
TGTGCCACCAGCAGTGTAATGCGGGACAGTAATGAAAAACTGTTTTTT	CATSSVMRDSNEKLFF	.	TRBD1	TRBV15	TRBJ1-4
TGTGCCAGCACCGCCGGGACACAAAATTCACCCCTCCACTTT	CASTAGTQNSPLHF	.	.	TRBV25-1	TRBJ1-6
TGTGCCAGCAGTGAAGACGGCTACAATGAGCAGTTCTTC	CASSEDGYNEQFF	medium-sized	.	TRBV6-1	TRBJ2-1
TGTGCCAGCAGCTCTCCGGGAGTCTGGGAGCAGTACTTC	CASSSPGVWEQYF	.	.	TRBV5-4	TRBJ2-7
TGCAGCGTCTGGGACATTATTATGAACACTGAAGCTTTCTTT	CSVWDIIMNTEAFF	.	.	TRBV29-1	TRBJ1-1
TGCAGCGTTGACCCGCCAGGGACAGGGGGTTACCAAGAGACCCAGTACTTC	CSVDPPGTGGYQETQYF	.	TRBD1	TRBV29-1	TRBJ2-5
TGTGCCAGCAGCTTAGCAGCGGGGATGAACACCGGGGAGCTGTTTTTT	CASSLAAGMNTGELFF	.	TRBD2	TRBV7-8	TRBJ2-2
TGCAGCGTTGAATTGCGGCGCTCCTACAATGAGCAGTTCTTC	CSVELRRSYNEQFF	.	.	TRBV29-1	TRBJ2-1
TGCGCCAGCAGGGAGTGCGACGACAGGGTGAATCAGCCCCAGCATTTT	CASRECDDRVNQPQHF	.	TRBD1	TRBV10-1	TRBJ1-5
TGTGCCAGCAGCGCACAGAGCTCTGGAAACACCATATATTTT	CASSAQSSGNTIYF	.	.	TRBV7-9	TRBJ1-3
TGTGCCAGCAGCCTCCGGACAGGGCGGTCACCCCTCCACTTT	CASSLRTGRSPLHF	.	TRBD1	TRBV5-5	TRBJ1-6
TGTGCCAGTAGTATAGGGACAGGGGGCTACGAGCAGTACTTC	CASSIGTGGYEQYF	.	TRBD1	TRBV19	TRBJ2-7
TGCGCCAGCAGCCAGGGGGACTCCACAGATACGCAGTATTTT	CASSQGDSTDTQYF	medium-sized	.	TRBV4-3	TRBJ2-3
TGCGCCAGCAGCGGTACCAGGGCCGTCTCCTACGAGCAGTACTTC	CASSGTRAVSYEQYF	.	.	TRBV5-1	TRBJ2-7